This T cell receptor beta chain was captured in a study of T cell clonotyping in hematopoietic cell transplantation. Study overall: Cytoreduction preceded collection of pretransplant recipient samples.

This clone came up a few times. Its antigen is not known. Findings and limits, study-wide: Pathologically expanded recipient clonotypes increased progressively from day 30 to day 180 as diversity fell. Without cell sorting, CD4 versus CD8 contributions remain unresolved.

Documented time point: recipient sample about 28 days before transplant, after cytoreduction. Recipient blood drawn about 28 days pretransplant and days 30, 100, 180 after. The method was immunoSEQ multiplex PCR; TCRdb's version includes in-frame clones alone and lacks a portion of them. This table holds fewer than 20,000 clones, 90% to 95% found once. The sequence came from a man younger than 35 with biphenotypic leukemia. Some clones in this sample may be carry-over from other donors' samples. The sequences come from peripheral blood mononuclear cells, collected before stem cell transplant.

The CDR3 reads CASSFGRGNGYTF. The CDR3 DNA reads as TGCGCCAGCAGCTTTGGCAGGGGGAATGGCTACACCTTC. The chain combines TRBV5-1 with TRBJ1-2, with 7 bases lining up with TRBD1. CDR3 length equals 13 residues. V lost 2 bases, J lost 6 bases, and 4 bases stayed unmatched. CDR1 is SGHRS, CDR2 YFSETQ, per germline. Drawing the rest from reference TRBV5-1 and TRBJ1-2, the complete variable domain is KAGVTQTPRYLIKTRGQQVTLSCSPISGHRSVSWYQQTPGQGLQFLFEYFSETQRNKGNFPGRFSGRQFSNSRSEMNVSTLELGDSALYLCASSFGRGNGYTFGSGTRLTVV.